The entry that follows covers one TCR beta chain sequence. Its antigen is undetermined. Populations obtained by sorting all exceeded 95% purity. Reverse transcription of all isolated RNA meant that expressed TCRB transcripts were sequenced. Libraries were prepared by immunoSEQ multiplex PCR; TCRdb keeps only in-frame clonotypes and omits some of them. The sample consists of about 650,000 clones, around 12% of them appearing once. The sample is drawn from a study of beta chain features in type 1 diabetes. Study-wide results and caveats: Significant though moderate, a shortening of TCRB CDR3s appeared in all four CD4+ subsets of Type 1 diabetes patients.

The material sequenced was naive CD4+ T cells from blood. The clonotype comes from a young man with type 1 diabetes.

The CDR3 sequence: CASSGGSVQYF. As DNA, the CDR3 is TGTGCCAGCAGTGGGGGAAGTGTGCAGTACTTC. V is TRBV27 and J is TRBJ2-7, with D perhaps assigned TRBD1 or TRBD2 (5 bases each). CDR1 is MNHEY, CDR2 SMNVEV, per germline (reference sequence). The CDR3 runs to 11 residues. Trimming took off 5 bases at V and 9 bases at J, with 11 bases between the two ends.